This entry lists 30 T cell receptor beta chains sequenced from one sample in a study of technical replicates of blood from a few donors. The method was immunoSEQ multiplex PCR; TCRdb's version includes in-frame clones alone and lacks a portion of them. This sample has under 65,000 clones, with roughly 90% found just once. Sequencing was performed on PBMCs. The origin of the receptors is a human donor in good health. Some clones in this sample may be carry-over from other donors' samples.

The genes are TRBV6-1 and TRBJ2-5; D ambiguous. The CDR3 has 14 amino acids. Germline V gives CDR1 MNHNS, CDR2 SASEGT. V gave up 7 bases and J gave up 5 bases, with 17 bases separating them. As DNA, the CDR3 is TGTGCCAGCATCCTTGACATGACGTTGGAGACCCAGTACTTC. The encoded protein is CASILDMTLETQYF.

CDR3 in DNA: TGTGCCAGCAACTCCGTAGCGGGTGGATTAGTAAACATTCAGTACTTC. Translating it yields CASNSVAGGLVNIQYF. The J gene is TRBJ2-4, the V gene TRBV2, with 7 nucleotides matching TRBD2. V lost 7 bases, J lost 6 bases, and 15 bases stayed unmatched. Per the germline V gene, CDR1 is SNHLY and CDR2 is FYNNEI. CDR3 length: 16 amino acids.

This chain connects TRBV6-5 to TRBJ1-4, with a tentative D call TRBD1 (6 bases). In germline, CDR1 is MNHEY, CDR2 SVGAGI. V shed 7 bases and J shed 7 bases, with 16 bases lying between them. CDR3 length equals 14 residues. For the CDR3, the DNA is TGTGCCAGCAAGTACAGGGTTTCGGTTGAAAAACTGTTTTTT. Translating it yields CASKYRVSVEKLFF.

This clone was found once. This chain connects TRBV7-9 to TRBJ1-1; tentative D call: TRBD1 (6 bases). V was cut by 5 bases and J by 4 bases, with 17 bases left in between. The CDR3 extends over 15 amino acids. Germline-derived CDR1 and CDR2 are SEHNR and FQNEAQ (reference sequence). Here the CDR3 reads CASSTRSGVGTEAFF. In DNA form, the CDR3 reads TGTGCCAGCAGCACGAGGTCAGGGGTTGGCACTGAAGCTTTCTTT.

The chain couples TRBV11-2 to TRBJ2-7; 11 bases agree with TRBD2. The junction had 3 bases not matched to a gene; V was cut back by 1 base and J by 7 bases. CDR3 length: 14 amino acids. Germline CDR1 SGHAT, CDR2 FQNNGV. CDR3 region: CASSLVAGGREQYF. The CDR3 DNA is TGTGCCAGCAGCTTAGTAGCGGGAGGGCGTGAGCAGTACTTC.

The chain uses TRBV18 and TRBJ1-6; unclear D gene. Looked up from germline, CDR1 is KGHSH and CDR2 is LQKENI. This CDR3 has 15 amino acids. Trimming took 3 bases from V and 2 from J, leaving 8 bases between them. The CDR3 DNA reads as TGTGCCAGCTCACCCAACGGTCCCTATAATTCACCCCTCCACTTT. It yields the protein CASSPNGPYNSPLHF.

CDR3 sequence: CASSPGRALYGYTF. In DNA form, the CDR3 reads TGTGCCAGCAGCCCCGGGCGGGCGTTATATGGCTACACCTTC. This chain joins TRBV6-6 and TRBJ1-2; D gene uncertain. Per the germline V gene, CDR1 is MNHNY and CDR2 is SVGAGI (reference sequence). This CDR3 has 14 amino acids. V gave up 6 bases and J gave up 5 bases, with 16 bases separating them.

V and J are TRBV6-6 and TRBJ2-7, with TRBD2 identical over 10 bases. The CDR3 runs 13 residues. Germline lookup yields CDR1 MNHNY and CDR2 SVGAGI (reference sequence). J gave up 5 bases and V 6 bases, and 4 bases lay outside the gene matches. The CDR3: CASSRGLADEQYF. The CDR3 DNA sequence: TGTGCCAGCAGCCGAGGACTAGCGGACGAGCAGTACTTC.

The sample holds one count of this clone. The chain combines TRBV6-5 with TRBJ2-7; TRBD1 agrees at 7 bases. The germline V gene encodes CDR1 MNHEY and CDR2 SVGAGI. CDR3 size: 16 residues. The V segment lost 0 bases and the J segment 3 bases; nucleotides outside the gene matches: 8. The CDR3 coding sequence is TGTGCCAGCAGTTACTCGAAATGGGCAGGGGGCTACGAGCAGTACTTC. This codes for CASSYSKWAGGYEQYF.

This clone was observed a single time. This sequence joins TRBV10-3 and TRBJ2-7, with a tentative D call TRBD1 (5 bases). The V end was cut by 2 bases, the J end by 2 bases, with 13 bases between. Germline lookup yields CDR1 ENHRY and CDR2 SYGVKD. The CDR3 is 15 amino acids. The CDR3 nucleotides read TGTGCCATCAGTGAGGGGGCCGTATCACCCTACGAGCAGTACTTC. It encodes CAISEGAVSPYEQYF.

The genes are TRBV5-4 and TRBJ1-2, with 9 bases identical to TRBD1. CDR1 is SGHNT and CDR2 is YYREEE in the germline V gene (reference sequence). The trim removed 6 bases at V and 4 bases at J, leaving 10 bases unmatched. This CDR3 has 15 amino acids. CDR3 loop: CASTVGGTGSYGYTF. For the CDR3, the DNA is TGTGCCAGCACCGTCGGGGGGACAGGGTCCTATGGCTACACCTTC.

The chain carries TRBV10-1 and TRBJ2-3, with D uncertain. The CDR3 spans 13 residues. Trimming pared 0 bases from V and 5 bases from J, leaving 6 bases between. Per germline, CDR1 WNHNN and CDR2 SYGVQD (reference sequence). The CDR3 here is CASSESGVDTQYF. The CDR3 bases are TGCGCCAGCAGTGAGTCCGGAGTAGATACGCAGTATTTT.

The V gene is TRBV28, the J gene TRBJ1-2; unclear D gene. The CDR3 sequence is 13 residues long. V lost 4 bases and J lost 7, with 13 bases in between. The V gene's germline CDR1 is MDHEN and CDR2 SYDVKM. CDR3 residues: CASSSQSRGGYTF. The CDR3 DNA reads TGTGCCAGCAGTTCACAGTCGCGGGGTGGCTACACCTTC.

The J gene is TRBJ1-2, the V gene TRBV19, with D possibly matching TRBD1 (6 bases). Per germline, CDR1 LNHDA and CDR2 SQIVND (reference sequence). Trimming left V 6 bases short and J 8 bases short, with 22 bases between. CDR3 length equals 15 residues. CDR3 residues: CASSTDRPMGSGYTF. The DNA of the CDR3 is TGTGCCAGTAGCACAGACAGGCCAATGGGTAGCGGCTACACCTTC. The entire variable domain, with the rest obtained from reference TRBV19 and TRBJ1-2, is as follows: DGGITQSPKYLFRKEGQNVTLSCEQNLNHDAMYWYRQDPGQGLRLIYYSQIVNDFQKGDIAEGYSVSREKKESFPLTVTSAQKNPTAFYLCASSTDRPMGSGYTFGSGTRLTVV.

The chain links TRBV4-3 to TRBJ2-1, with 9 bases matching TRBD2. The V gene end was trimmed by 4 bases and the J gene end by 3 bases; junction bases not matched to a gene: 10. CDR1 LGHNA and CDR2 YSLEER come from the germline V gene. The CDR3 runs to 17 residues. CDR3: CASSPRGASGNYNEQFF. DNA of the CDR3: TGCGCCAGCAGCCCCCGCGGGGCTAGCGGGAACTACAATGAGCAGTTCTTC.

The rearrangement joins TRBV6-1 to TRBJ1-1; D is perhaps TRBD1 (6 bases). Trimming removed 4 bases from V and 0 bases from J, with 9 bases in between. Germline CDR1 MNHNS, CDR2 SASEGT. There are 14 residues in the CDR3. DNA of the CDR3: TGTGCCAGCAGTGTGACAGGATTGAACACTGAAGCTTTCTTT. Residues: CASSVTGLNTEAFF.

The genes are TRBV5-1 and TRBJ2-1; TRBD2 matches at 7 bases. This CDR3 comprises 16 residues. Germline CDR1 is SGHRS and CDR2 is YFSETQ. Unmatched junction bases numbered 14, after V lost 4 bases and J lost 7 bases. The chain's CDR3 is CASSPNRWAGVNEQFF. The DNA for the CDR3 is TGCGCCAGCAGCCCAAATCGGTGGGCGGGAGTGAATGAGCAGTTCTTC.

The genes are TRBV27 and TRBJ2-7; TRBD2 aligns across 14 bases. The germline gives CDR1 MNHEY, CDR2 SMNVEV (reference sequence). This CDR3 is 15 amino acids long. The ends lost 8 bases at V and 2 bases at J; junction bases unmatched: 5. The CDR3 loop is CASSRLAGGPYEQYF. DNA of the CDR3: TGTGCCAGCTCCAGACTAGCGGGAGGGCCCTACGAGCAGTACTTC.

The V gene is TRBV6-5, the J gene TRBJ2-7; TRBD2 might be the D (6 bases). This CDR3 is 15 amino acids long. Germline V gene sequence: CDR1 MNHEY, CDR2 SVGAGI. V was pared by 2 bases and J by 2 bases, with 13 bases between. The CDR3 here is CASSYAAGGAYEQYF. CDR3 coding DNA: TGTGCCAGCAGTTACGCGGCCGGGGGTGCCTACGAGCAGTACTTC.

The chain joins TRBV4-2 to TRBJ2-7; the D is unclear. V was pared by 1 base and J by 2 bases, with 9 bases between. This CDR3 spans 14 amino acids. Germline V gene data show CDR1 as LGHNA and CDR2 as YNFKEQ. The CDR3 DNA is TGTGCCAGCAGCCAAGCAGACAAGACCTACGAGCAGTACTTC. Translating it yields CASSQADKTYEQYF.

The rearrangement links TRBV4-3 to TRBJ2-1, with a weak D call TRBD2 (5 bases). CDR1 and CDR2 (germline): LGHNA, YSLEER. This CDR3 comprises 14 residues. The germline V and J ends were trimmed by 0 bases and 8 bases, with 11 bases remaining between them. This CDR3 is CASSQDRLAYEQFF. The CDR3 DNA sequence: TGCGCCAGCAGCCAAGATAGGCTAGCATATGAGCAGTTCTTC.

The chain couples TRBV19 to TRBJ2-7; 11 bases agree with TRBD1. CDR1 is LNHDA, CDR2 SQIVND, per germline (reference sequence). CDR3 length: 14 residues. With V trimmed by 6 bases and J by 3 bases, 4 bases remained unmatched. The CDR3 region is CASRRTGGDYEQYF. The CDR3 nucleotides are TGTGCCAGTAGGAGGACAGGGGGCGACTACGAGCAGTACTTC.

The chain carries TRBV4-3 and TRBJ2-6, with D hard to call. This CDR3 contains 14 residues. Trimming cost V 3 bases and J 1 base, with 4 bases left between them. The germline V gene encodes CDR1 LGHNA and CDR2 YSLEER. This CDR3 is CASSHVSGANVLTF. CDR3 sequence (DNA): TGCGCCAGCAGCCACGTATCTGGGGCCAACGTCCTGACTTTC.

The rearrangement links TRBV6-1 to TRBJ2-1, with D tentatively TRBD2 (6 bases). V was shortened by 3 bases and J by 0 bases, with 9 bases between the two germline ends. The CDR3 runs 15 residues. Germline CDR1 MNHNS, CDR2 SASEGT. The chain's CDR3 is CASSDSSGSYNEQFF. CDR3 coding DNA: TGTGCCAGCAGTGATAGTAGCGGCTCCTACAATGAGCAGTTCTTC.

The V gene is TRBV5-1, the J gene TRBJ1-1, with D possibly matching TRBD1 (6 bases). The CDR3 covers 16 residues. Germline CDR1 and CDR2: SGHRS and YFSETQ. The ends were cut back, 0 bases at V and 1 base at J, with 13 bases in the middle. The CDR3 spells CASSLAYRETNTEAFF. CDR3 coding DNA: TGCGCCAGCAGCTTGGCGTACAGGGAGACGAACACTGAAGCTTTCTTT.

There are a few counts of this clone. V gene TRBV6-1 combines with J gene TRBJ1-1; D is uncertain. V lost 2 bases and J 2 bases, leaving 15 bases between the germline ends. The CDR3 has 16 amino acids. Germline CDR1 reads MNHNS; CDR2 reads SASEGT. The CDR3 protein is CASSEFPGVVNTEAFF. For the CDR3, the DNA is TGTGCCAGCAGTGAATTTCCCGGGGTTGTAAACACTGAAGCTTTCTTT.

The chain is built from TRBV5-5 and TRBJ1-4; tentative D call: TRBD1 (5 bases). Germline CDR1 reads SGHKS; CDR2 reads YYEKEE (reference sequence). Trimming pared 6 bases from V and 3 bases from J, leaving 9 bases between. The CDR3 contains 13 residues. In nucleotides, the CDR3 is TGTGCCAGCACCTCGGGGGCTAATGAAAAACTGTTTTTT. Amino acids: CASTSGANEKLFF.

For this clone: Other nucleotide sequences in the sample specify the same CDR3. The CDR3 DNA follows: TGTGCCAGTAGTATTCCCGGGAACACTGAAGCTTTCTTT. Amino acids: CASSIPGNTEAFF. The chain has TRBV19 and TRBJ1-1; D gene ambiguous. CDR1 is LNHDA, CDR2 SQIVND, per germline (reference sequence). The V end was cut by 3 bases, the J end by 1 base, with 6 bases between. There are 13 residues in the CDR3.

The chain has TRBV25-1 and TRBJ2-1, with 11 bases fitting TRBD1. Germline CDR1 and CDR2: MGHDK and SYGVNS. The CDR3 has 15 amino acids. The V and J ends lost 1 base and 9 bases, in that order; junction bases with no gene match: 5. The CDR3 DNA reads as TGTGCCAGCAGTGAATTGGACAGGGGGCAGTCTGAGCAGTTCTTC. Its protein product is CASSELDRGQSEQFF.

This clone was counted a single time. V is TRBV6-6 and J is TRBJ2-1; 13 bases fit TRBD2. This CDR3 comprises 15 residues. Germline-derived CDR1 and CDR2 are MNHNY and SVGAGI (reference sequence). Trimming cost V 6 bases and J 5 bases; bases outside gene matches: 4. The CDR3 DNA follows: TGTGCCAGCAGGCCCGGGACTAGCGGGAACAATGAGCAGTTCTTC. Its translation: CASRPGTSGNNEQFF.